This T cell receptor (beta chain) was observed in a study of cytomegalovirus exposure and HLA in healthy donors. General study points: The HLA-A and HLA-B alleles of most subjects were reportedly predicted accurately from TCR beta sequences.

With 60 Vbeta and 13 Jbeta primers, the PCR was carried out. Clones were sequenced by immunoSEQ multiplex PCR, and TCRdb holds only the in-frame ones, with some missing. The data contain over 150,000 clones, approximately 72% of them seen just once; the ten biggest clones take up 1.2% to 1.5%. In regard to this clone: Its antigen is currently unknown.

The sample taken for sequencing was PBMCs. The sequence was collected from a man younger than 30 in good health and CMV-seronegative.

CDR3 bases: TGTGCCAGCAGCCGGGTGGGACTAGCGGGGTCCTACGAGCAGTACTTC. Its protein product is CASSRVGLAGSYEQYF. The chain is built from TRBV14 and TRBJ2-7, with TRBD2 matching 13 bases. Per the germline V gene, CDR1 is SGHDN and CDR2 is FVKESK. The CDR3 loop spans 16 amino acids. Losses at the gene ends were 4 bases for V and 1 base for J; bases not matched to a gene: 4.